This paragraph covers one TCR beta chain sequence. This sample is drawn from a study of blood T cell repertoires in COVID-19. Method: immunoSEQ multiplex PCR; TCRdb's copy keeps in-frame clones and lacks some. The sample carries 200,000 to 250,000 clones, under 85% recorded once. This sequence was found in a woman over 75 with COVID-19, enrolled during active disease. Material: peripheral blood.

Here the CDR3 reads CASSLFTSINTEAFF. Here the CDR3 DNA reads TGTGCCAGCAGCTTGTTCACTTCTATTAACACTGAAGCTTTCTTT. This sequence joins TRBV5-4 and TRBJ1-1; no definite D call. Trimming cost V 1 base and J 2 bases, with 12 bases left between them. CDR3 size: 15 residues. The germline V gene has CDR1 SGHNT and CDR2 YYREEE (reference sequence).